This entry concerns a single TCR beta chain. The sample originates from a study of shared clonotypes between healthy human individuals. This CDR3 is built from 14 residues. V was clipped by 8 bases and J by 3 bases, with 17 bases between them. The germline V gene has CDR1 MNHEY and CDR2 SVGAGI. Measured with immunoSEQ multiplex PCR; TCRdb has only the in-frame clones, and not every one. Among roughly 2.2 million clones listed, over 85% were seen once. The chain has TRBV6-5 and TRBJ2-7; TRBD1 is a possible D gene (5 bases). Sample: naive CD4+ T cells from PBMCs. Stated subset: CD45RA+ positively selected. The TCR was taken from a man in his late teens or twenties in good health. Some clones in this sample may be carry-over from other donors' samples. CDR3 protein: CASSLGRGSYEQYF. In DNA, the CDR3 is TGTGCCAGCTCCTTAGGTAGGGGTAGCTACGAGCAGTACTTC.